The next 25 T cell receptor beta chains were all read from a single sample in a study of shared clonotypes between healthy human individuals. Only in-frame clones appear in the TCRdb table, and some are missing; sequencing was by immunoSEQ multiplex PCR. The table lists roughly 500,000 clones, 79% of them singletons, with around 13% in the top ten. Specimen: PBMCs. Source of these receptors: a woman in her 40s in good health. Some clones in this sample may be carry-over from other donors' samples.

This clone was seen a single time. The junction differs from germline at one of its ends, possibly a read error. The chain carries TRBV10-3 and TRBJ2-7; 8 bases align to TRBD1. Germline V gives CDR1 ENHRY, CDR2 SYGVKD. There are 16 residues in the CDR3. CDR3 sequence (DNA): TGTGCCGTCAGTGAGTCATGGACAGGGAGCTCCTACGAGCAGTACTTC. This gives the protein CAVSESWTGSSYEQYF.

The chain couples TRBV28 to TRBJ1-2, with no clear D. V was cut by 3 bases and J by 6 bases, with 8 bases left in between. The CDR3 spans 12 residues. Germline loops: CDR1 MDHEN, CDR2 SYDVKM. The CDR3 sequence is CASSFGVHGYTF. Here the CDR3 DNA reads TGTGCCAGCAGTTTCGGGGTGCATGGCTACACCTTC.

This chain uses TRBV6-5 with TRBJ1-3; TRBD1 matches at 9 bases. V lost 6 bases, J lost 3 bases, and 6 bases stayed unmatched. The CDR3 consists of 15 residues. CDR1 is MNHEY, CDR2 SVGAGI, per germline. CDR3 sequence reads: CASSQGQGNGNTIYF. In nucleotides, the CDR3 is TGTGCCAGCAGCCAGGGACAGGGTAATGGAAACACCATATATTTT.

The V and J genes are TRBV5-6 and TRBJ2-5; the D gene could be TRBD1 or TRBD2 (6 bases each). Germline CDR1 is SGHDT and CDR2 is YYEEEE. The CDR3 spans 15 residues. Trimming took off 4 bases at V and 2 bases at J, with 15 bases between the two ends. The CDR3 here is CASSPPGGSQETQYF. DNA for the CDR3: TGTGCCAGCAGCCCCCCCGGGGGCAGTCAAGAGACCCAGTACTTC.

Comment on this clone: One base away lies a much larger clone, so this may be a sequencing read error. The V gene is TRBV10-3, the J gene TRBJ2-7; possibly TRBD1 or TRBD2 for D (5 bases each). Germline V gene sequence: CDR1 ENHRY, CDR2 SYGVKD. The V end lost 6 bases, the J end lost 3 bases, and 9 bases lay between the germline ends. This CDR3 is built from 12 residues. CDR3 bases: TGTGCCATCAGCCGGGACGGCTACGAGCAGTACTTC. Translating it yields CAISRDGYEQYF.

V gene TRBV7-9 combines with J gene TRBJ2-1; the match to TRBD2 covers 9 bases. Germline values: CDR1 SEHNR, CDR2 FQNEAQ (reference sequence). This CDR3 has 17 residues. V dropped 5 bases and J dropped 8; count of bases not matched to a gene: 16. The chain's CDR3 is CASSRTHSGSEVDEQFF. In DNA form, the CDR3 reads TGTGCCAGCAGCCGGACTCATAGCGGGAGCGAGGTGGATGAGCAGTTCTTC.

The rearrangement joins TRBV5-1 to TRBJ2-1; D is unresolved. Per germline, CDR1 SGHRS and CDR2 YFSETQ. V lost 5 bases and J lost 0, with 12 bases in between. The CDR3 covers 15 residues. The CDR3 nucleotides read TGCGCCAGCAGATCGGACCAGAGCTCCTACAATGAGCAGTTCTTC. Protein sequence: CASRSDQSSYNEQFF.

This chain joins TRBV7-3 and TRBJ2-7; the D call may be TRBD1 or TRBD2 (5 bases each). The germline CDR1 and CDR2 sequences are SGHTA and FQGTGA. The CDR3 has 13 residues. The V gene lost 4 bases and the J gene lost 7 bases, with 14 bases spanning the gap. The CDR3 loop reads CASSSDRRGEQYF. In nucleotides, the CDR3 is TGTGCCAGCAGCTCAGACAGACGCGGGGAGCAGTACTTC.

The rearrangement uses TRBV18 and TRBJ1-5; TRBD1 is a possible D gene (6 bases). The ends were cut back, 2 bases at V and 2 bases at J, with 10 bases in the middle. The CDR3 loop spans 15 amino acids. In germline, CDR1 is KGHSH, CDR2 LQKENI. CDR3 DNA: TGTGCCAGCTCACCAGACAGGTGGGGCAATCAGCCCCAGCATTTT. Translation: CASSPDRWGNQPQHF.

For the CDR3, the DNA is TGTGCCAGCGGTACAGGGACAGACTACGAGCAGTACTTC. It is translated as CASGTGTDYEQYF. The chain uses TRBV9 and TRBJ2-7, with 7 bases aligning to TRBD1. V shed 7 bases and J 3 bases; nucleotides not matched to a gene: 7. CDR1 is SGDLS, CDR2 YYNGEE, per germline. The CDR3 spans 13 residues.

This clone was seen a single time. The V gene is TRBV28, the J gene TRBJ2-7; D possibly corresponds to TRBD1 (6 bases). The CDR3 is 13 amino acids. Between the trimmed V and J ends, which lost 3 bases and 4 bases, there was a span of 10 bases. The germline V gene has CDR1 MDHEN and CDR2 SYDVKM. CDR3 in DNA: TGTGCCAGCAGTTTCCAGGGGTTTTACGAGCAGTACTTC. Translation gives CASSFQGFYEQYF.

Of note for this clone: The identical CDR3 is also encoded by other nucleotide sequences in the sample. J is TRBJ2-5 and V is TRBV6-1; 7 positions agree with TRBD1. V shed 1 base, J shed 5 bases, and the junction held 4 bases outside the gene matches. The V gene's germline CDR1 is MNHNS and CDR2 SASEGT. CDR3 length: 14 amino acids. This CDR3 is CASSEDRGWETQYF. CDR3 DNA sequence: TGTGCCAGCAGTGAAGACAGGGGCTGGGAGACCCAGTACTTC.

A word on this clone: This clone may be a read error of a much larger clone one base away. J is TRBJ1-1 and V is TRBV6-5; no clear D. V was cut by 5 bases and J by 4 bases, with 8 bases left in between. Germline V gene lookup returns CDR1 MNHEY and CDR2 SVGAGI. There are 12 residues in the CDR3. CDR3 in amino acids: CASSQTFTEAFF. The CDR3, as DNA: TGTGCCAGCAGTCAAACTTTCACTGAAGCTTTCTTT.

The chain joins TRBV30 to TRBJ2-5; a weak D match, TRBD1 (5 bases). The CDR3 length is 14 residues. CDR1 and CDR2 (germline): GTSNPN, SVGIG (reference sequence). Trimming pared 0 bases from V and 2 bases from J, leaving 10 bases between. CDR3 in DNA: TGTGCCTGGAGTGTAAGGGGCACACAAGAGACCCAGTACTTC. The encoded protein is CAWSVRGTQETQYF.

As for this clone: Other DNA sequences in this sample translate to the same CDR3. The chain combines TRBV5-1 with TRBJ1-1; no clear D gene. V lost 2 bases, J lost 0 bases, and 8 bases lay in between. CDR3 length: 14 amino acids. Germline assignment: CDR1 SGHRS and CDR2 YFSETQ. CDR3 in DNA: TGCGCCAGCAGCTTCGGACCCATGAACACTGAAGCTTTCTTT. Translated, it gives CASSFGPMNTEAFF.

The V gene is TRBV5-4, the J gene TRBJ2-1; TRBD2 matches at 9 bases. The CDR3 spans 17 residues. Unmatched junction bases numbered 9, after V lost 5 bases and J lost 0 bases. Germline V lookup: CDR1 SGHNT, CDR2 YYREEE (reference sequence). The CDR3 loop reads CASSPLLTSGSYNEQFF. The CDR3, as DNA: TGTGCCAGCAGTCCGCTGCTGACTAGCGGCTCCTACAATGAGCAGTTCTTC.

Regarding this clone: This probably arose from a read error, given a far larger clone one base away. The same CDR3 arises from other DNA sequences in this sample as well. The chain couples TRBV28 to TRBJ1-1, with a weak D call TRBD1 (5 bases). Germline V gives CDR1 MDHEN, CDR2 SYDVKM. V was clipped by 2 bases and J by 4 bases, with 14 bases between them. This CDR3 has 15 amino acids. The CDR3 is CASSLRFDRFTEAFF. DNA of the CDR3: TGTGCCAGCAGTTTACGATTCGACAGATTCACTGAAGCTTTCTTT. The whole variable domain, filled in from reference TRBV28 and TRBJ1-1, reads DVKVTQSSRYLVKRTGEKVFLECVQDMDHENMFWYRQDPGLGLRLIYFSYDVKMKEKGDIPEGYSVSREKKERFSLILESASTNQTSMYLCASSLRFDRFTEAFFGQGTRLTVV.

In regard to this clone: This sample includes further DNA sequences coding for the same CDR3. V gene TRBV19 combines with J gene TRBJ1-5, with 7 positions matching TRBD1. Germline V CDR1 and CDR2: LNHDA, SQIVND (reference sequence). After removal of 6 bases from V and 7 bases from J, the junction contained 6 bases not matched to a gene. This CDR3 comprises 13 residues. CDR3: CASSPDRNQPQHF. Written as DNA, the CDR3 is TGTGCCAGTAGCCCGGACAGGAACCAGCCCCAGCATTTT.

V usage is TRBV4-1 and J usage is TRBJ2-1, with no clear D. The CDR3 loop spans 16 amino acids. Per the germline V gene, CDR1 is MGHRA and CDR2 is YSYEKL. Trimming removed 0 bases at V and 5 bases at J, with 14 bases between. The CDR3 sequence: CASSQDPAITNNEQFF. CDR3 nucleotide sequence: TGCGCCAGCAGCCAAGATCCAGCCATCACAAACAATGAGCAGTTCTTC.

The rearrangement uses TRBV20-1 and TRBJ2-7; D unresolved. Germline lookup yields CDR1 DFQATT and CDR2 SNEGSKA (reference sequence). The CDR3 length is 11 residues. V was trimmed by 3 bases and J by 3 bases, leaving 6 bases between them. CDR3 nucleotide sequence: TGCAGTGCTAGTCCTGACTACGAGCAGTACTTC. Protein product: CSASPDYEQYF.

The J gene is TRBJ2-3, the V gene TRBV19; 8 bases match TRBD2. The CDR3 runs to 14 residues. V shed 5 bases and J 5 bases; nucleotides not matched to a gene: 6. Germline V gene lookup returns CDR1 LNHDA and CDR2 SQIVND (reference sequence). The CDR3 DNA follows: TGTGCCAGTAGTTCGGGACTAGGCATAGATACGCAGTATTTT. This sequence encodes CASSSGLGIDTQYF.

CDR3 nucleotide sequence: TGTGCCAGCAGTTACTCGGGCAGCCTTGAAGCTTTCTTT. Its protein product is CASSYSGSLEAFF. The chain links TRBV6-5 to TRBJ1-1; no clear D. This CDR3 contains 13 residues. Germline assignment: CDR1 MNHEY and CDR2 SVGAGI. V was shortened by 0 bases and J by 7 bases, with 9 bases between the two germline ends.

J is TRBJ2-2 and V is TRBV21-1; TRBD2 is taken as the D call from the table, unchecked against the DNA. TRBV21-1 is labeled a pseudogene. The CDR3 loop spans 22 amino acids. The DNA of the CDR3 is TGTGCCAGCAGCGCGACTAACTGGCCTAGCGGGAGCCCCAAGGGGGACACCGGGGAGCTGTTTTTT. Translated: CASSATNWPSGSPKGDTGELFF.

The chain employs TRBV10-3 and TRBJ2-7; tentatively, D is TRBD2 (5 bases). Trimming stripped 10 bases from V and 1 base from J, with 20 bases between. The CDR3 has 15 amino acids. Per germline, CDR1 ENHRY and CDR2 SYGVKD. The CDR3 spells CASSVSTDSSYEQYF. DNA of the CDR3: TGTGCCAGCAGCGTCTCTACGGACTCATCCTACGAGCAGTACTTC.

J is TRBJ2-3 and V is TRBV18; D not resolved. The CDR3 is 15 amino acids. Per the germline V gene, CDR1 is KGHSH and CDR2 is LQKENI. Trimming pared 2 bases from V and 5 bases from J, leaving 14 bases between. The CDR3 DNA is TGTGCCAGCTCACCAGGGGTACAGAGCGTAGATACGCAGTATTTT. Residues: CASSPGVQSVDTQYF.